This T cell receptor beta chain was obtained from a study of blood T cells in healthy people across ages. Study-level findings and limits: Roughly linear declines in TCR beta diversity per million T cells occurred with age. Higher naive T cell percentage went strongly together with higher TCR beta diversity.

With a J-beta primer mix and a sample-barcoded 5' primer, a second PCR ran about 6 to 11 cycles. MiXCR was run by TCRdb on the 5' RACE reads, yielding one entry per CDR3 protein. There are 580,000 or so distinct CDR3 sequences in the sample; roughly 48% occur only once, and roughly 24% lies in the top ten. On this clonotype: Its target is not known. Compared with germline, one end of the junction differs, possibly owing to a read error.

This TCR was sampled from a man aged 80 or over in good health. Sequencing was carried out using blood.

CDR3 sequence reads: CSARDPGANALTF. DNA of the CDR3: TGCAGTGCTAGAGATCCCGGGGCCAACGCCCTGACTTTC. This chain links TRBV20-1 with TRBJ2-6; D tentatively reads TRBD1 or TRBD2 (5 bases each). The CDR3 extends over 13 amino acids. CDR1 DFQATT and CDR2 SNEGSKA come from the germline V gene (reference sequence).